The sequence of this T cell receptor (beta chain) was determined in a study of T cell repertoires in cytomegalovirus infection. Study overall: Public TCR beta signatures marked donors with CMV infection and the matching HLA.

In this sample, this clonotype turned up many times. Its antigen remains unknown. The study's findings and limits: Summed frequency of public TCR beta families distinguished CMV carriers with the relevant HLA. Across the ex vivo response, the dominant clonotypes were HLA-C-restricted CMV-specific TCR beta clonotypes.

TCRdb independently ran MiXCR on the reads; one entry per CDR3 protein. The sample contains 200,000 to 300,000 distinct CDR3 sequences, roughly an eighth of which appear only once. The sequencing sample was made of PBMCs. The TCR sequence derives from a human donor in good health (CMV status not recorded). Some clones in this sample may be carry-over from other donors' samples.

CDR3 DNA sequence: TGCAGTGCCTCGGGACTCCTCTACGAGCAGTACTTC. Translating gives CSASGLLYEQYF. The V call is TRBV20-1, the J call TRBJ2-7; D is perhaps TRBD2 (6 bases). This CDR3 contains 12 residues. V was trimmed by 6 bases and J by 3 bases, leaving 12 bases between them. Germline lookup yields CDR1 DFQATT and CDR2 SNEGSKA (reference sequence).